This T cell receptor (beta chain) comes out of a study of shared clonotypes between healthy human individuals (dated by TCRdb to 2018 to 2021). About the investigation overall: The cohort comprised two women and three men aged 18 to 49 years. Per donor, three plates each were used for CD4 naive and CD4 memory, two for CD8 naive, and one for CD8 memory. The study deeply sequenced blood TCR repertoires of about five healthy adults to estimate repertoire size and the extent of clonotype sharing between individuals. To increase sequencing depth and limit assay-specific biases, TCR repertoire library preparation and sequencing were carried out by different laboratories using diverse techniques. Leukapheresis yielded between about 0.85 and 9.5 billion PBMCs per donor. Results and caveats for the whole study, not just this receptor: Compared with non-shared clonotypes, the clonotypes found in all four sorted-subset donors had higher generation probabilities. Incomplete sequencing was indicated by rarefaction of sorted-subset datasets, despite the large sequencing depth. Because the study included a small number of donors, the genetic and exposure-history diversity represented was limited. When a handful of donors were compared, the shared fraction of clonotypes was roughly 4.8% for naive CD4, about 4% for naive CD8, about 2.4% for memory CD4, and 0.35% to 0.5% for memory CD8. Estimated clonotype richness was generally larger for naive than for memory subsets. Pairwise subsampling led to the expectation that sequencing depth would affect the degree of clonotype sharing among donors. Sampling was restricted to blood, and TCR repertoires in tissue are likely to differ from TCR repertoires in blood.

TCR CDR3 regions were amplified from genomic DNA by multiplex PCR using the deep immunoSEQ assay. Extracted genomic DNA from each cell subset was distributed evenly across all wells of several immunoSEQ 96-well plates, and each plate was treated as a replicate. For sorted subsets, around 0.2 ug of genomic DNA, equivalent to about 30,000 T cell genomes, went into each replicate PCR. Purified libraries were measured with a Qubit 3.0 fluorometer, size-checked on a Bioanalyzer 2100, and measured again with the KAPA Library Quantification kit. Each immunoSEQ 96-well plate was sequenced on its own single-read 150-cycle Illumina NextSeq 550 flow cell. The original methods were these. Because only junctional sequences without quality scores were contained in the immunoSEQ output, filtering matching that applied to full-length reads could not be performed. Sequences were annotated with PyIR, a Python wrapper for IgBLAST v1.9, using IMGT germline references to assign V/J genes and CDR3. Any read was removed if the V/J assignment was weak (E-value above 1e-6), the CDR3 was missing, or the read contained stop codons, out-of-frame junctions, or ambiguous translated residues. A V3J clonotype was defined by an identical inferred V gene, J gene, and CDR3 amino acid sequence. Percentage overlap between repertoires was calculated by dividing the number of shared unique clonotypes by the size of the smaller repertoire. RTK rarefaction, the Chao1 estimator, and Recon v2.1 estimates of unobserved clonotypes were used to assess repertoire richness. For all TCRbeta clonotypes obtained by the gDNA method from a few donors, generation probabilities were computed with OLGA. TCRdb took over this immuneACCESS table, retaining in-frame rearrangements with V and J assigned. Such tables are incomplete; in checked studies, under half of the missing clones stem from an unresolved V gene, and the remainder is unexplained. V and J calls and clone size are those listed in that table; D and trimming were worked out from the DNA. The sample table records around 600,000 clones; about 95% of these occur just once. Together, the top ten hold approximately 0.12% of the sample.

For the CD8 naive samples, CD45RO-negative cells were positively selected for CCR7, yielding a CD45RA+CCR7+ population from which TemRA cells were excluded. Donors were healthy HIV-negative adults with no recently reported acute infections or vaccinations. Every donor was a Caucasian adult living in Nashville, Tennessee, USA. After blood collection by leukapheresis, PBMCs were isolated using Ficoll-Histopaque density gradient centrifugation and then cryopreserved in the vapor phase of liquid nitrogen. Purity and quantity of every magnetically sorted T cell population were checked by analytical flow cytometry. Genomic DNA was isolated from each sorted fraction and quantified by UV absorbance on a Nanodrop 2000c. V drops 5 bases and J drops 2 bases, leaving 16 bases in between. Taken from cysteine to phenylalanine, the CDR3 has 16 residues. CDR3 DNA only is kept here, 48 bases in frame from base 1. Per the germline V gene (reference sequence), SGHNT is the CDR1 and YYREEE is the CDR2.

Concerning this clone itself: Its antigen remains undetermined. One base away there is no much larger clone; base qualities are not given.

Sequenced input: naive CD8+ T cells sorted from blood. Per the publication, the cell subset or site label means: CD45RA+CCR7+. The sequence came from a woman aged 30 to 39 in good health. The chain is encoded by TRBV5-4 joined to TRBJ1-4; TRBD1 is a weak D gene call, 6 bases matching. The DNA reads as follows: TGTGCCAGCAGTCGGGGGCGGGGGCCGACTAATGAAAAACTGTTTTTT. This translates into CASSRGRGPTNEKLFF.